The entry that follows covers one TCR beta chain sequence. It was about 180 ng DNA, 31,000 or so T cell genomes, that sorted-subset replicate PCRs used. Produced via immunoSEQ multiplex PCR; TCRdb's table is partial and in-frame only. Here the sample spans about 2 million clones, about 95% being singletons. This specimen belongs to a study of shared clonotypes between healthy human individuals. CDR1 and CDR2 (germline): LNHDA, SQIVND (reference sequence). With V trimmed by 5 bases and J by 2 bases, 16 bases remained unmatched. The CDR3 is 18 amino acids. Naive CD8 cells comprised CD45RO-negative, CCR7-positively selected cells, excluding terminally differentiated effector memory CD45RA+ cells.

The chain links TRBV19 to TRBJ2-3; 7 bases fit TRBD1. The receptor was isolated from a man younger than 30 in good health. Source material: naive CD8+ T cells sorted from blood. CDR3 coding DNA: TGTGCCAGTAGTTCAAAGCCTGGGACAGCGGCCTTCACAGATACGCAGTATTTT. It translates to CASSSKPGTAAFTDTQYF.